A single sample is the source of the 22 T cell receptor beta chains below, sequenced in a study of blood T cell repertoires in COVID-19. The protocol was immunoSEQ multiplex PCR, while the TCRdb copy is restricted to in-frame clones and leaves out a portion. The sample lists some 250,000 clones, roughly 89% occurring once. The sample comprised PBMCs or T cells enriched from blood (not recorded which). The receptor set was obtained from a man aged 40-49 years who had recovered from COVID-19.

This clone has just one count. The V call is TRBV10-3, the J call TRBJ1-2; 9 positions agree with TRBD1. V lost 2 bases to trimming and J lost 2 bases; unmatched junction nucleotides: 3. The CDR3 runs to 15 residues. Germline CDR1 and CDR2: ENHRY and SYGVKD. The DNA for the CDR3 is TGTGCCATCAGTGAGAGGGACAGGGTAAACTATGGCTACACCTTC. Its protein product is CAISERDRVNYGYTF.

The genes are TRBV12-5 and TRBJ1-3; the D is unclear. Germline loops: CDR1 LGHNT, CDR2 FRNRAP. The CDR3 has 17 residues. The V end lost 6 bases, the J end lost 7 bases, and 25 bases lay between the germline ends. This CDR3 reads CASGIKWETGRSNTIYF. The CDR3 bases are TGTGCTAGTGGCATCAAATGGGAAACCGGGAGATCGAACACCATATATTTT.

This chain uses TRBV15 with TRBJ2-3; 8 nucleotides match TRBD2. The V gene's germline CDR1 is LNHNV and CDR2 YYDKDF (reference sequence). The V and J ends lost 0 bases and 10 bases, in that order; junction bases with no gene match: 12. This CDR3 is 16 amino acids long. CDR3 nucleotide sequence: TGTGCCACCAGCAGAGATAAACTAGCGGTTTCGTTGGCGCAGTATTTT. This codes for CATSRDKLAVSLAQYF.

On this clone itself: Additional DNA sequences in this sample encode the identical CDR3. This sequence joins TRBV3-1 (or the pseudogene TRBV3-2) and TRBJ2-3; perhaps TRBD1 as D (6 bases). V shed 1 base and J shed 6 bases, with 14 bases lying between them. CDR1 is LGHDT, CDR2 YNNKEL, per germline (reference sequence). CDR3 length equals 15 residues. The CDR3 bases are TGTGCCAGCAGCCAAGGCACAGGGTTCACCGATACGCAGTATTTT. It yields the protein CASSQGTGFTDTQYF.

The count of this clone is one. This sequence joins TRBV6-6 and TRBJ1-2, with 7 bases lining up with TRBD1. This CDR3 is built from 16 residues. Germline values: CDR1 MNHNY, CDR2 SVGAGI (reference sequence). V dropped 5 bases and J dropped 7; count of bases not matched to a gene: 16. CDR3 protein: CASSARQEGGVSGYTF. CDR3 bases: TGTGCCAGCAGTGCAAGACAAGAAGGGGGCGTAAGTGGCTACACCTTC.

Note on this clone: A junction end diverges from the germline sequence, so it may reflect a read error. This sequence joins TRBV5-1 and TRBJ1-3; 7 nucleotides match TRBD1. The CDR3 has 14 amino acids. CDR1 is SGHRS, CDR2 YFSETQ, per germline. For the CDR3, the DNA is TGCGCCAGCAGCTTACAGGGGCCTGGGAACACCATATATTTT. Translating it yields CASSLQGPGNTIYF.

This clone was recorded a few times. This chain joins TRBV18 and TRBJ1-3, with a weak D call TRBD1 (6 bases). Germline loops: CDR1 KGHSH, CDR2 LQKENI. This CDR3 comprises 16 residues. V was cut by 2 bases and J by 1 base, with 12 bases left in between. The chain's CDR3 is CASSPTPTGSGNTIYF. The CDR3 nucleotides are TGTGCCAGCTCACCAACTCCTACAGGGTCTGGAAACACCATATATTTT.

This clone was picked up one time. The V and J genes are TRBV27 and TRBJ2-2; tentative D call: TRBD2 (5 bases). CDR1 MNHEY and CDR2 SMNVEV come from the germline V gene (reference sequence). The CDR3 is made up of 15 amino acids. The V and J ends lost 7 bases and 4 bases respectively, with 16 bases between them. The CDR3 here is CASKRLGSGTGELFF. In nucleotides, the CDR3 is TGTGCCAGCAAGCGGTTAGGGTCGGGCACCGGGGAGCTGTTTTTT.

This sequence joins TRBV30 and TRBJ1-5; 7 bases line up with TRBD1. CDR1 is GTSNPN, CDR2 SVGIG, per germline (reference sequence). Trimming removed 2 bases from V and 7 bases from J; junction bases left unmatched: 14. The CDR3 consists of 16 residues. The CDR3 bases are TGTGCCTGGAGTCGGCCCGGGACAGCAAATAGCCAGCCCCAGCATTTT. Protein product: CAWSRPGTANSQPQHF.

The chain combines TRBV7-9 with TRBJ2-2, with D perhaps matching TRBD2 (7 bases). Trimming removed 7 bases from V and 5 bases from J, with 14 bases in between. Germline V gene lookup returns CDR1 SEHNR and CDR2 FQNEAQ (reference sequence). The CDR3 runs to 14 residues. This CDR3 is CASTGGGLTGELFF. CDR3 nucleotide sequence: TGTGCCAGCACTGGCGGGGGCTTAACCGGGGAGCTGTTTTTT.

The chain joins TRBV10-2 to TRBJ2-7; 11 nucleotides align to TRBD2. This CDR3 has 15 residues. Per germline, CDR1 WSHSY and CDR2 SAAADI. J was trimmed by 2 bases and V by 6 bases; bases with no gene match: 6. The DNA for the CDR3 is TGCGCCAGCAGCGGGGGACTAGCGGAAGCCTACGAGCAGTACTTC. As protein: CASSGGLAEAYEQYF.

V and J are TRBV9 and TRBJ2-4; TRBD2 is a possible D gene (6 bases). Trimming removed 3 bases from V and 5 bases from J, with 9 bases in between. Germline CDR1 SGDLS, CDR2 YYNGEE. The CDR3 spans 13 residues. CDR3 residues: CASSARGENIQYF. The CDR3 DNA sequence: TGTGCCAGCAGCGCTCGCGGGGAAAACATTCAGTACTTC.

The chain combines TRBV11-2 with TRBJ1-1; 8 bases align to TRBD1. Trimming took 5 bases from V and 6 from J; bases not matched to a gene: 11. This CDR3 is 15 amino acids long. Germline V gene sequence: CDR1 SGHAT, CDR2 FQNNGV. The CDR3: CASSGSTGGSPEAFF. The CDR3 DNA reads TGTGCCAGCAGCGGGAGTACAGGGGGAAGCCCTGAAGCTTTCTTT.

This chain joins TRBV5-1 and TRBJ1-3; the D is unclear. CDR1 is SGHRS and CDR2 is YFSETQ in the germline V gene. V dropped 4 bases and J dropped 2 bases, with 10 bases sitting between them. The CDR3 loop spans 14 amino acids. CDR3 amino acids: CASSAGSAGNTIYF. CDR3 in DNA: TGCGCCAGCAGCGCCGGGTCTGCTGGAAACACCATATATTTT.

This chain connects TRBV5-4 to TRBJ2-3, with a weak D call TRBD2 (7 bases). Trimming took 5 bases from V and 2 from J, leaving 21 bases between them. Per the germline V gene, CDR1 is SGHNT and CDR2 is YYREEE (reference sequence). The CDR3 has 17 residues. In DNA, the CDR3 is TGTGCCAGCAGAACTTCCCTAGGGGGAGGGCACACAGATACGCAGTATTTT. This encodes CASRTSLGGGHTDTQYF. Full variable domain (remainder filled in from reference TRBV5-4 and TRBJ2-3): ETGVTQSPTHLIKTRGQQVTLRCSSQSGHNTVSWYQQALGQGPQFIFQYYREEENGRGNFPPRFSGLQFPNYSSELNVNALELDDSALYLCASRTSLGGGHTDTQYFGPGTRLTVL.

The genes are TRBV5-4 and TRBJ2-1, with D possibly matching TRBD1 (5 bases). The length of the CDR3 is 14 residues. Trimming removed 4 bases at V and 6 bases at J, with 14 bases between. Germline loops: CDR1 SGHNT, CDR2 YYREEE (reference sequence). The CDR3 here is CASSGKTGTNEQFF. The CDR3, as DNA: TGTGCCAGCAGCGGTAAAACAGGTACCAATGAGCAGTTCTTC.

CDR3 sequence: CASAPSRVGDEKLFF. In nucleotides, the CDR3 is TGCGCCAGCGCTCCGTCGAGGGTCGGGGATGAAAAACTGTTTTTT. The rearrangement links TRBV5-1 to TRBJ1-4; D is undetermined. Germline CDR1 reads SGHRS; CDR2 reads YFSETQ. The CDR3 covers 15 residues. V was cut by 7 bases and J by 6 bases, with 19 bases left in between.

The V call is TRBV27, the J call TRBJ2-3; D perhaps matches TRBD1 (5 bases). Between the trimmed V and J ends, which lost 0 bases and 4 bases, there was a span of 14 bases. CDR3 length: 16 amino acids. Germline values: CDR1 MNHEY, CDR2 SMNVEV (reference sequence). CDR3 DNA: TGTGCCAGCAGTTTATCGACGCCAGGGCTACCAGATACGCAGTATTTT. Encoded protein: CASSLSTPGLPDTQYF.

This rearrangement joins TRBV27 to TRBJ2-7; no clear D. V was trimmed by 4 bases and J by 0 bases, leaving 7 bases between them. CDR1 and CDR2 (germline): MNHEY, SMNVEV (reference sequence). The CDR3 covers 13 residues. CDR3 in amino acids: CASSSGISYEQYF. In DNA form, the CDR3 reads TGTGCCAGCAGTTCAGGTATCTCCTACGAGCAGTACTTC.

This clone turned up a few times. J is TRBJ2-6 and V is TRBV7-3; a possible D gene is TRBD1 (6 bases). V lost 6 bases and J lost 1, with 19 bases in between. Germline V gene data show CDR1 as SGHTA and CDR2 as FQGTGA. The CDR3 runs to 18 residues. The chain's CDR3 is CASSPKVEQGSGANVLTF. Here the CDR3 DNA reads TGTGCCAGCAGTCCTAAAGTGGAACAGGGTTCTGGGGCCAACGTCCTGACTTTC.

J is TRBJ1-1 and V is TRBV12-3 or TRBV12-4; 7 bases fit TRBD1. This CDR3 has 13 amino acids. The trim removed 6 bases at V and 5 bases at J, leaving 6 bases unmatched. CDR3 nucleotide sequence: TGTGCCAGCAGGCTAACAGGGGCAACTGAAGCTTTCTTT. Protein: CASRLTGATEAFF.

The chain links TRBV19 to TRBJ2-3, with 9 bases matching TRBD1. V lost 5 bases and J lost 4; bases outside the gene matches: 7. This CDR3 spans 15 amino acids. Germline V gene lookup returns CDR1 LNHDA and CDR2 SQIVND (reference sequence). CDR3 sequence: CASSPDRGRADTQYF. The CDR3 DNA reads as TGTGCCAGTAGTCCCGACAGGGGGAGAGCAGATACGCAGTATTTT. Full variable domain (rest looked up from reference TRBV19 and TRBJ2-3): DGGITQSPKYLFRKEGQNVTLSCEQNLNHDAMYWYRQDPGQGLRLIYYSQIVNDFQKGDIAEGYSVSREKKESFPLTVTSAQKNPTAFYLCASSPDRGRADTQYFGPGTRLTVL.